Each of the 22 T cell receptor beta chains below was sequenced from the same sample in a study of siplizumab effects on memory and regulatory T cells. Over a period of about six days at 37 degrees C, the mixed lymphocyte reaction cells were cocultured. Repertoires were generated with immunoSEQ multiplex PCR, while TCRdb's copy carries only in-frame clones and drops some. In the table there are roughly 10,000 clones, just over 45% of which are singletons. No cognate antigen is known for these TCRs. Specimen: CFSE-low (dividing) CD4+ T cells sorted from an allogeneic mixed lymphocyte reaction. The source of these receptors is a human donor in good health; the cells came from an allogeneic mixed lymphocyte reaction.

The J gene is TRBJ2-1, the V gene TRBV6-1; weak D call: TRBD2 (6 bases). The length of the CDR3 is 14 residues. Trimming left V 6 bases short and J 3 bases short, with 12 bases between. Germline V lookup: CDR1 MNHNS, CDR2 SASEGT. DNA for the CDR3: TGTGCCAGCAGGTTCGCGGAGGGCTACAATGAGCAGTTCTTC. Translating it yields CASRFAEGYNEQFF.

This clone turned up a few times. V usage is TRBV7-9 and J usage is TRBJ1-6; TRBD1 might be the D (5 bases). CDR3 length: 14 residues. The germline V and J ends were trimmed by 5 bases and 13 bases, with 18 bases remaining between them. The germline CDR1 and CDR2 sequences are SEHNR and FQNEAQ (reference sequence). CDR3 nucleotides: TGTGCCAGCAGCCCTGACCAGGGCAAAGGTCCCCTCCACTTT. This translates into CASSPDQGKGPLHF.

This clone is categorized as medium-sized. The chain employs TRBV18 and TRBJ2-1; the match to TRBD1 covers 9 bases. Germline CDR1 reads KGHSH; CDR2 reads LQKENI. Trimming at V came to 5 bases and at J to 9 bases, leaving 5 bases not matched to a gene. The CDR3 extends over 13 amino acids. The CDR3: CASSATGGTEQFF. The CDR3 DNA reads as TGTGCCAGCTCAGCAACAGGGGGCACTGAGCAGTTCTTC. Supplemented by reference TRBV18 and TRBJ2-1, the full variable domain reads NAGVMQNPRHLVRRRGQEARLRCSPMKGHSHVYWYRQLPEEGLKFMVYLQKENIIDESGMPKERFSAEFPKEGPSILRIQQVVRGDSAAYFCASSATGGTEQFFGPGTRLTVL.

As DNA, the CDR3 is TGTGCCAGTAGTGACCGACTAGCGGGAGGCAATGAGCAGTTCTTC. Residues: CASSDRLAGGNEQFF. The chain joins TRBV19 to TRBJ2-1, with TRBD2 matching 13 bases. This CDR3 region has 15 residues. Looked up from germline, CDR1 is LNHDA and CDR2 is SQIVND (reference sequence). Trimming removed 5 bases from V and 6 bases from J; junction bases left unmatched: 4.

A few counts support this clone. This chain connects TRBV9 to TRBJ2-3, with no clear D. V lost 0 bases and J 5 bases, leaving 13 bases between the germline ends. The germline gives CDR1 SGDLS, CDR2 YYNGEE. The CDR3 has 15 residues. The CDR3 protein is CASSVGLGKGDTQYF. The CDR3 region has the DNA TGTGCCAGCAGCGTAGGACTGGGCAAAGGAGATACGCAGTATTTT.

The chain employs TRBV18 and TRBJ2-7; 7 bases are shared with TRBD1. In germline, CDR1 is KGHSH, CDR2 LQKENI. This CDR3 is built from 14 residues. The ends lost 1 base at V and 5 bases at J; junction bases unmatched: 5. The DNA of the CDR3 is TGTGCCAGCTCACCACAGTGGCAGGGGGACGAGCAGTACTTC. This gives the protein CASSPQWQGDEQYF.

The sample holds a few counts of this clone. The chain couples TRBV11-2 to TRBJ2-3; no clear D gene. V shed 2 bases and J shed 9 bases, with 12 bases lying between them. The CDR3 loop spans 13 amino acids. Germline values: CDR1 SGHAT, CDR2 FQNNGV. The CDR3 loop is CASSLMQSLTQYF. CDR3 nucleotide sequence: TGTGCCAGCAGCTTAATGCAGTCGTTAACGCAGTATTTT.

This clone was counted between two and nine times. The V and J genes are TRBV6-4 and TRBJ2-3, with a possible D match to TRBD1 (6 bases). V shed 2 bases and J shed 2 bases, with 11 bases lying between them. CDR1 is MRHNA, CDR2 SNTAGT, per germline. This CDR3 region has 15 residues. The CDR3 loop is CASSDLGADTDTQYF. The DNA of the CDR3 is TGTGCCAGCAGTGACCTGGGGGCAGACACAGATACGCAGTATTTT.

This clone was seen a handful of times. The rearrangement links TRBV19 to TRBJ2-2, with 12 bases aligning to TRBD2. V shed 8 bases, J shed 4 bases, and the junction held 2 bases outside the gene matches. This CDR3 has 14 residues. The germline CDR1 and CDR2 sequences are LNHDA and SQIVND (reference sequence). The CDR3 protein is CASGLAGLTGELFF. The CDR3 DNA is TGTGCCAGTGGACTAGCGGGACTCACCGGGGAGCTGTTTTTT.

This clone was seen only a few times. V gene TRBV7-9 combines with J gene TRBJ2-3, with D perhaps given as TRBD1 or TRBD2 (6 bases each). CDR1 is SEHNR and CDR2 is FQNEAQ in the germline V gene (reference sequence). The CDR3 is 18 residues long. V was cut by 3 bases and J by 3 bases, with 22 bases left in between. The CDR3 nucleotides are TGTGCCAGCAGCTTGCGTTCGGTATCGGAGGGGGAGACAGATACGCAGTATTTT. It encodes CASSLRSVSEGETDTQYF.

The chain has TRBV14 and TRBJ2-5; 11 bases are a match to TRBD2. The germline V gene encodes CDR1 SGHDN and CDR2 FVKESK. This CDR3 is built from 18 residues. The V segment lost 3 bases and the J segment 1 base; nucleotides outside the gene matches: 10. The CDR3 protein is CASSHRLAGTKIQETQYF. CDR3 coding DNA: TGTGCCAGCAGCCACCGACTAGCGGGGACGAAAATCCAAGAGACCCAGTACTTC.

The chain carries TRBV9 and TRBJ2-3; D not resolved. This CDR3 has 13 residues. V dropped 2 bases and J dropped 6 bases, with 10 bases sitting between them. CDR1 is SGDLS, CDR2 YYNGEE, per germline. CDR3 protein: CASSVGPQDTQYF. In DNA form, the CDR3 reads TGTGCCAGCAGCGTGGGTCCTCAGGATACGCAGTATTTT.

The chain links TRBV7-9 to TRBJ2-5; perhaps TRBD2 as D (6 bases). With 2 bases removed from V and 4 bases from J, the gap between germline ends came to 8 bases. The CDR3 has 13 amino acids. Per germline, CDR1 SEHNR and CDR2 FQNEAQ (reference sequence). The CDR3 loop reads CASSLMGGETQYF. In DNA form, the CDR3 reads TGTGCCAGCAGCTTAATGGGAGGAGAGACCCAGTACTTC.

The chain carries TRBV30 and TRBJ2-1; 12 nucleotides align to TRBD2. The trim removed 4 bases at V and 0 bases at J, leaving 16 bases unmatched. CDR3 size: 20 residues. CDR1 is GTSNPN and CDR2 is SVGIG in the germline V gene (reference sequence). CDR3 bases: TGTGCCTGGATGAGGTACCCTCTAGCGGGAGGGTCCCCCTCCTACAATGAGCAGTTCTTC. Translation: CAWMRYPLAGGSPSYNEQFF.

The V gene is TRBV7-8, the J gene TRBJ2-1; D gene ambiguous. Per germline, CDR1 SGHVS and CDR2 FQNEAQ. Trimming took 3 bases from V and 6 from J, leaving 18 bases between them. The CDR3 is made up of 16 amino acids. The CDR3 loop reads CASSFWVIAGSNEQFF. The DNA for the CDR3 is TGTGCCAGCAGCTTCTGGGTTATAGCAGGAAGCAATGAGCAGTTCTTC.

V is TRBV11-2 and J is TRBJ2-7; 7 bases align to TRBD1. With 4 bases clipped from V and 12 bases from J, the junction kept 18 bases outside the gene matches. This CDR3 contains 15 residues. Germline V CDR1 and CDR2: SGHAT, FQNNGV. The DNA for the CDR3 is TGTGCCAGCAGCTCCTATGAGGGGGCCCTACGAGGTCTGTACTTC. Translation gives CASSSYEGALRGLYF. The full variable domain, in which reference TRBV11-2 and TRBJ2-7 provide the parts outside the CDR3, is EAGVAQSPRYKIIEKRQSVAFWCNPISGHATLYWYQQILGQGPKLLIQFQNNGVVDDSQLPKDRFSAERLKGVDSTLKIQPAKLEDSAVYLCASSSYEGALRGLYFGPGTRLTVT.

This clone showed up just a few times. This chain joins TRBV29-1 and TRBJ1-2; 9 bases are a match to TRBD1. V trimming: 0 bases; J trimming: 8 bases; junction bases outside the gene matches: 10. Germline assignment: CDR1 SQVTM and CDR2 ANQGSEA. The CDR3 has 15 residues. CDR3 sequence (DNA): TGCAGCGTTGAAGATCTAGGAGGACAGGGGTTGGGCTACACCTTC. Translating it yields CSVEDLGGQGLGYTF. Full variable domain (missing parts from reference TRBV29-1 and TRBJ1-2): SAVISQKPSRDICQRGTSLTIQCQVDSQVTMMFWYRQQPGQSLTLIATANQGSEATYESGFVIDKFPISRPNLTFSTLTVSNMSPEDSSIYLCSVEDLGGQGLGYTFGSGTRLTVV.

This clone is deemed medium-sized. The rearrangement joins TRBV19 to TRBJ1-2; D perhaps matches TRBD1 (5 bases). In germline, CDR1 is LNHDA, CDR2 SQIVND (reference sequence). The length of the CDR3 is 12 residues. Deletions cut 4 bases from V and 3 bases from J, with 6 bases between. The CDR3 here is CASSRTYYGYTF. The DNA for the CDR3 is TGTGCCAGTAGTAGGACATACTATGGCTACACCTTC.

This chain links TRBV28 with TRBJ2-3; no firm D call. The V gene's germline CDR1 is MDHEN and CDR2 SYDVKM. The CDR3 has 13 amino acids. Trimming stripped 5 bases from V and 2 bases from J, with 8 bases between. The CDR3 bases are TGTGCCAGCAGTATACTAAACACAGATACGCAGTATTTT. Translated, it gives CASSILNTDTQYF.

This clone appeared a few times. V is TRBV30 and J is TRBJ1-6; D is unresolved. CDR3 size: 12 residues. The V end lost 2 bases, the J end lost 9 bases, and 8 bases lay between the germline ends. Germline V CDR1 and CDR2: GTSNPN, SVGIG (reference sequence). CDR3 nucleotides: TGTGCCTGGAGTCCTCGTTTTTCACCCCTCCACTTT. This encodes CAWSPRFSPLHF.

This rearrangement joins TRBV19 to TRBJ1-2; D perhaps matches TRBD1 (5 bases). V lost 6 bases, J lost 2 bases, and 13 bases lay in between. CDR1 and CDR2 (germline): LNHDA, SQIVND (reference sequence). The CDR3 is 14 amino acids. For the CDR3, the DNA is TGTGCCAGTAGCCCTTATCCAGGGAACTATGGCTACACCTTC. Translating gives CASSPYPGNYGYTF.

J is TRBJ2-1 and V is TRBV7-2, with TRBD2 identical over 7 bases. The CDR3 extends over 14 amino acids. Germline CDR1 is SGHTA and CDR2 is FQGNSA. The V segment lost 7 bases and the J segment 0 bases; nucleotides outside the gene matches: 3. CDR3 DNA: TGTGCCAGCACCGTAGCGGGCTCCTACAATGAGCAGTTCTTC. Its protein product is CASTVAGSYNEQFF.